The T cell receptor (beta chain) described here comes from a study of OX40 agonist ivuxolimab in advanced cancers. Study information: Aged about 20 to 80 with a mean of approximately 60 years, they were around 79% male.

The CDR3 has 18 residues. Germline V gives CDR1 SGDLS, CDR2 YYNGEE. Trimming at V came to 0 bases and at J to 2 bases, leaving 12 bases not matched to a gene. In its sample, this clone was seen once. Assay used: immunoSEQ multiplex PCR; TCRdb lists only in-frame clones, some missing. The sample yields more than 60,000 clones, around 93% seen once. The J gene is TRBJ2-3, the V gene TRBV9, with 7 bases aligning to TRBD1. The source of this sequence is an adult with an advanced solid tumor such as melanoma, head and neck, liver or kidney cancer. This specimen was CD4+ or CD8+ T cells sorted from blood, taken in a trial of the OX40 agonist ivuxolimab. CDR3 coding DNA: TGTGCCAGCAGCGTAGCACCGGGACAGACAATTCACACAGATACGCAGTATTTT. It encodes CASSVAPGQTIHTDTQYF.